What follows are 9 T cell receptor beta chains derived from one specimen sequenced in a study of human T cells and chemical hapten exposure. TCRdb re-called the RACE reads through MiXCR, storing one row per CDR3 protein. Counted here are about 94,000 distinct CDR3 sequences, roughly a tenth occurring once; the ten biggest clones make up more than 2%. Time point meaning: patch test 2, 6 weeks after DPC sensitization. Treatment indicated: therapeutic diphenylcyclopropenone sensitization with weekly scalp DPC. The specimen comprised whole blood, sampled in connection with sensitization to the hapten diphenylcyclopropenone (DPC). These receptors all come from a woman in her forties with alopecia areata. Some clones in this sample may be carry-over from other donors' samples.

This clonotype turned up a few times. The chain recombines TRBV4-2 with TRBJ2-1; 8 nucleotides line up with TRBD2. V lost 1 base and J lost 4; bases outside the gene matches: 6. Germline V gives CDR1 LGHNA, CDR2 YNFKEQ. The CDR3 runs 16 residues. The CDR3 is CASSQVALAGYNEQFF. CDR3 coding DNA: TGTGCCAGCAGCCAAGTCGCCCTAGCGGGTTACAATGAGCAGTTCTTC.

About this clonotype itself: A much bigger clone sits one base away, suggesting this may be a read error. This rearrangement joins TRBV12-3 or TRBV12-4 to TRBJ1-6, with 7 nucleotides matching TRBD1. V shed 3 bases, J shed 7 bases, and the junction held 3 bases outside the gene matches. CDR3 size: 14 residues. The CDR3: CASSLRRGNSPLHF. CDR3 DNA sequence: TGTGCCAGCAGTTTGCGCAGGGGGAATTCACCCCTCCACTTT.

This clonotype was counted only a few times. CDR3 protein: CASSLSGRWNTEAFF. In DNA form, the CDR3 reads TGTGCCAGCAGTTTATCAGGCAGGTGGAACACTGAAGCTTTCTTT. J is TRBJ1-1 and V is TRBV28, with D unclear. The V gene's germline CDR1 is MDHEN and CDR2 SYDVKM. The CDR3 totals 15 residues. Trimming left V 1 base short and J 1 base short, with 10 bases between.

This clonotype showed up just a few times. The chain recombines TRBV5-4 with TRBJ2-3; no definite D call. V was cut by 1 base and J by 0 bases, with 12 bases left in between. The germline V gene has CDR1 SGHNT and CDR2 YYREEE (reference sequence). This CDR3 has 16 residues. This CDR3 is CASSLPERSSTDTQYF. The CDR3 DNA reads as TGTGCCAGCAGCTTGCCCGAAAGGTCGAGCACAGATACGCAGTATTTT. The full variable domain, with the rest looked up from reference TRBV5-4 and TRBJ2-3, is ETGVTQSPTHLIKTRGQQVTLRCSSQSGHNTVSWYQQALGQGPQFIFQYYREEENGRGNFPPRFSGLQFPNYSSELNVNALELDDSALYLCASSLPERSSTDTQYFGPGTRLTVL.

The chain joins TRBV23-1 to TRBJ2-7; 9 positions agree with TRBD1. TRBV23-1 carries the ORF label, with uncertain function. This CDR3 region has 17 residues. V dropped 3 bases and J dropped 5; count of bases not matched to a gene: 14. The CDR3 loop is CASSHFHGGQGWNEQYF. The CDR3, as DNA: TGCGCCAGCAGTCACTTTCACGGTGGACAGGGGTGGAACGAGCAGTACTTC.

This chain links TRBV20-1 with TRBJ2-5; 9 nucleotides align to TRBD1. Germline trimming cut 7 bases from V and 4 bases from J; bases unmatched to any gene: 7. The CDR3 is made up of 13 amino acids. Germline V gene data show CDR1 as DFQATT and CDR2 as SNEGSKA (reference sequence). DNA for the CDR3: TGCAGTGTGGACAGGGGCCAAGGAGAGACCCAGTACTTC. This sequence encodes CSVDRGQGETQYF.

The CDR3 coding sequence is TGTGCCAGCAGCCAAGCCTCAAGAGCGGGAAAAGCCTACGAGCAGTACTTC. This sequence encodes CASSQASRAGKAYEQYF. The rearrangement joins TRBV3-2 to TRBJ2-7; the table's D call, TRBD2, has no DNA check behind it. TRBV3-2 is designated a pseudogene. The CDR3 loop spans 17 amino acids.

This clonotype has at least ten counts. This chain joins TRBV4-3 and TRBJ2-3; 12 bases line up with TRBD2. This CDR3 is 17 amino acids long. Germline V gene sequence: CDR1 LGHNA, CDR2 YSLEER. Unmatched junction bases numbered 3, after V lost 0 bases and J lost 2 bases. CDR3 DNA sequence: TGCGCCAGCAGCCAAGATTGGACTAGCGGGGTCACAGATACGCAGTATTTT. This codes for CASSQDWTSGVTDTQYF.

The gene calls are TRBV29-1 and TRBJ1-1; 8 positions agree with TRBD1. Germline assignment: CDR1 SQVTM and CDR2 ANQGSEA. V shed 6 bases, J shed 1 base, and the junction held 4 bases outside the gene matches. This CDR3 contains 13 residues. The CDR3 nucleotides are TGCAGCGTAAAGACAGGGGCGAACACTGAAGCTTTCTTT. Translating gives CSVKTGANTEAFF.